These 23 T cell receptor beta chains originate from one sample sequenced in a study of cytomegalovirus exposure and HLA in healthy donors. The PCR used 60 Vbeta and 13 Jbeta primers. Data came from immunoSEQ multiplex PCR; TCRdb stores just in-frame clones and leaves some out. Of about 150,000 clones listed, 80% were seen once; the top ten hold 10% to 15%. The sequenced sample was PBMCs. The receptors derive from a man aged 30 to 39 in good health and CMV-seropositive.

The chain uses TRBV5-1 and TRBJ2-2; TRBD1 might be the D (6 bases). Per germline, CDR1 SGHRS and CDR2 YFSETQ. The CDR3 covers 16 residues. V lost 2 bases, J lost 0 bases, and 11 bases lay in between. The CDR3 DNA reads as TGCGCCAGCAGCTTCATGGACAGCGCGAACACCGGGGAGCTGTTTTTT. This encodes CASSFMDSANTGELFF.

This clone appeared a single time. The chain has TRBV7-8 and TRBJ2-7, with D possibly TRBD2 on 6 matching bases. This CDR3 region has 12 residues. The germline V gene encodes CDR1 SGHVS and CDR2 FQNEAQ. With 7 bases removed from V and 2 bases from J, the gap between germline ends came to 9 bases. The CDR3 nucleotides read TGTGCCAGCAACGGGGGTACCTACGAGCAGTACTTC. The encoded protein is CASNGGTYEQYF.

This chain links TRBV21-1 with TRBJ2-2; the table's D call, TRBD1, has no DNA check behind it. TRBV21-1 is recorded as a pseudogene. The CDR3 has 17 amino acids. CDR3 loop: CASSKEGTGSNTGELFF. The CDR3 DNA follows: TGTGCCAGCAGCAAAGAGGGAACAGGTTCGAACACCGGGGAGCTGTTTTTT.

The chain links TRBV7-9 to TRBJ2-3, with D tentatively TRBD2 (5 bases). V lost 3 bases and J 5 bases, leaving 18 bases between the germline ends. CDR3 length equals 16 residues. The germline CDR1 and CDR2 sequences are SEHNR and FQNEAQ (reference sequence). The CDR3 spells CASSFRGIRGGDTQYF. The CDR3 region has the DNA TGTGCCAGCAGCTTTAGAGGGATCCGGGGTGGAGATACGCAGTATTTT. Together with reference TRBV7-9 and TRBJ2-3, the CDR3 gives the full variable domain: DTGVSQNPRHKITKRGQNVTFRCDPISEHNRLYWYRQTLGQGPEFLTYFQNEAQLEKSRLLSDRFSAERPKGSFSTLEIQRTEQGDSAMYLCASSFRGIRGGDTQYFGPGTRLTVL.

V gene TRBV14 combines with J gene TRBJ2-3, with TRBD2 matching over 13 bases. The CDR3 loop spans 17 amino acids. The V gene end was trimmed by 1 base and the J gene end by 7 bases; junction bases not matched to a gene: 8. The germline gives CDR1 SGHDN, CDR2 FVKESK. CDR3 nucleotides: TGTGCCAGCAGCCAAGGCGGACTAGCGGGAGAGCCTTATACGCAGTATTTT. This sequence encodes CASSQGGLAGEPYTQYF.

The chain recombines TRBV5-1 with TRBJ2-5, with D perhaps matching TRBD1 (6 bases). Germline lookup yields CDR1 SGHRS and CDR2 YFSETQ. The CDR3 loop spans 13 amino acids. Trimming removed 3 bases from V and 3 bases from J, with 9 bases in between. The CDR3 reads CASSSWTEETQYF. CDR3 nucleotide sequence: TGCGCCAGCAGCTCATGGACAGAAGAGACCCAGTACTTC.

This chain connects TRBV30 to TRBJ2-7; tentatively, D is TRBD1 (5 bases). CDR3 size: 13 residues. Germline-derived CDR1 and CDR2 are GTSNPN and SVGIG (reference sequence). V lost 3 bases and J lost 5, with 14 bases in between. CDR3 residues: CAWRWKGADEQYF. Here the CDR3 DNA reads TGTGCCTGGAGGTGGAAAGGGGCAGACGAGCAGTACTTC.

V gene TRBV6-6 combines with J gene TRBJ1-2; possibly TRBD1 for D (5 bases). The CDR3 is 13 amino acids. V lost 4 bases and J 8 bases, leaving 14 bases between the germline ends. Germline V gene lookup returns CDR1 MNHNY and CDR2 SVGAGI (reference sequence). CDR3 sequence reads: CASSSLTEGGYTF. CDR3 in DNA: TGTGCCAGCAGTTCCCTGACGGAGGGGGGCTACACCTTC.

The CDR3: CASSPSRALGFYEQYF. Written as DNA, the CDR3 is TGTGCCAGCAGTCCTTCCAGGGCGCTAGGGTTTTACGAGCAGTACTTC. The rearrangement joins TRBV28 to TRBJ2-7, with D maybe TRBD1 (5 bases). V was cut by 5 bases and J by 4 bases, with 21 bases left in between. Germline CDR1 and CDR2: MDHEN and SYDVKM. The CDR3 length is 16 residues.

V and J are TRBV7-9 and TRBJ2-1; 7 bases map to TRBD2. The germline gives CDR1 SEHNR, CDR2 FQNEAQ (reference sequence). V shed 5 bases, J shed 6 bases, and the junction held 10 bases outside the gene matches. The CDR3 contains 15 residues. CDR3 bases: TGTGCCAGCAGCCCAGCGGCGGGAGCGGTCAATGAGCAGTTCTTC. Translating gives CASSPAAGAVNEQFF.

The rearrangement joins TRBV11-2 to TRBJ2-5; TRBD1 agrees at 8 bases. V shed 0 bases, J shed 5 bases, and the junction held 8 bases outside the gene matches. The germline CDR1 and CDR2 sequences are SGHAT and FQNNGV. CDR3 length: 16 residues. CDR3 bases: TGTGCCAGCAGCTTAGAGGCAGGGGGCGCGGGGGAGACCCAGTACTTC. Translated: CASSLEAGGAGETQYF.

V and J are TRBV11-2 and TRBJ2-1, with D possibly being TRBD2 (6 bases). The CDR3 runs 14 residues. In germline, CDR1 is SGHAT, CDR2 FQNNGV. Trimming shortened V by 9 bases and J by 2 bases, and 14 bases separated the two germline ends. The CDR3 reads CASTRRDPYNEQFF. CDR3 DNA: TGTGCCAGTACGCGGAGGGACCCCTACAATGAGCAGTTCTTC.

This chain uses TRBV2 with TRBJ2-3; D may be TRBD1 (6 bases). In germline, CDR1 is SNHLY, CDR2 FYNNEI. V lost 5 bases to trimming and J lost 0 bases, with 15 bases between them. This CDR3 is built from 16 residues. In DNA form, the CDR3 reads TGTGCCAGCAGTCAACACAGGGCGTCTAGCACAGATACGCAGTATTTT. It yields the protein CASSQHRASSTDTQYF.

The J gene is TRBJ2-3, the V gene TRBV7-3, with 7 bases matching TRBD2. The CDR3 contains 14 residues. Germline CDR1 is SGHTA and CDR2 is FQGTGA. V gave up 2 bases and J gave up 5 bases; unmatched junction bases: 4. CDR3 sequence: CASSLGGREDTQYF. The CDR3 nucleotides read TGTGCCAGCAGCTTAGGGGGGAGGGAAGATACGCAGTATTTT.

The V gene is TRBV11-2, the J gene TRBJ1-1; TRBD1 aligns across 7 bases. V lost 5 bases, J lost 11 bases, and 8 bases stayed unmatched. This CDR3 comprises 12 residues. Germline V lookup: CDR1 SGHAT, CDR2 FQNNGV. The CDR3 is CASSQQGRDAFF. In DNA form, the CDR3 reads TGTGCCAGCAGCCAACAGGGGAGAGATGCTTTCTTT.

The chain has TRBV7-3 and TRBJ2-1, with 7 positions matching TRBD2. The CDR3 is 16 residues long. The junction had 12 bases not matched to a gene; V was cut back by 5 bases and J by 5 bases. Looked up from germline, CDR1 is SGHTA and CDR2 is FQGTGA. The CDR3 bases are TGTGCCAGCAGCCCACGGACTAGAACGACTGACAATGAGCAGTTCTTC. Its protein product is CASSPRTRTTDNEQFF.

This clone came up a few times. The rearrangement links TRBV5-5 to TRBJ2-1; TRBD1 matches 7 bases. The V and J ends lost 4 bases and 0 bases, in that order; junction bases with no gene match: 4. The CDR3 has 15 amino acids. Germline V gene sequence: CDR1 SGHKS, CDR2 YYEKEE (reference sequence). CDR3 protein: CASSPGQISYNEQFF. In nucleotides, the CDR3 is TGTGCCAGCAGCCCGGGACAGATCTCCTACAATGAGCAGTTCTTC.

V and J are TRBV19 and TRBJ1-2, with 7 bases fitting TRBD1. The trim removed 5 bases at V and 1 base at J, leaving 4 bases unmatched. CDR1 LNHDA and CDR2 SQIVND come from the germline V gene (reference sequence). The CDR3 contains 14 residues. The CDR3 DNA reads TGTGCCAGTAGTCGACAGGGAAATAACTATGGCTACACCTTC. Its translation is CASSRQGNNYGYTF.

The J gene is TRBJ2-1, the V gene TRBV5-1; TRBD2 aligns across 11 bases. Germline V lookup: CDR1 SGHRS, CDR2 YFSETQ. The CDR3 consists of 15 residues. Unmatched junction bases numbered 5, after V lost 4 bases and J lost 5 bases. CDR3 residues: CASSSSGRVNNEQFF. The DNA for the CDR3 is TGCGCCAGCAGCAGTAGCGGGAGGGTGAACAATGAGCAGTTCTTC.

The V gene is TRBV6-6, the J gene TRBJ2-7; D is uncertain. The germline V gene has CDR1 MNHNY and CDR2 SVGAGI (reference sequence). V was cut by 5 bases and J by 1 base, with 3 bases left in between. There are 11 residues in the CDR3. The CDR3 protein is CASSQSYEQYF. CDR3 nucleotides: TGTGCCAGCAGTCAGTCCTACGAGCAGTACTTC.

The J gene is TRBJ2-3, the V gene TRBV19; D perhaps matches TRBD1 (6 bases). V lost 6 bases to trimming and J lost 4 bases, with 17 bases between them. The CDR3 consists of 15 residues. Germline V CDR1 and CDR2: LNHDA, SQIVND (reference sequence). The CDR3 sequence: CASSSTGTSADTQYF. DNA for the CDR3: TGTGCCAGTAGCAGCACCGGGACAAGCGCAGATACGCAGTATTTT.

The genes are TRBV25-1 and TRBJ2-4; D is perhaps TRBD2 (6 bases). CDR1 and CDR2 from the germline V gene are MGHDK and SYGVNS. The V and J ends lost 7 bases and 0 bases respectively, with 16 bases between them. This CDR3 has 16 residues. CDR3 DNA: TGTGCCAGCACCCCCAATTGGGGGGTAGCCAAAAACATTCAGTACTTC. Translation: CASTPNWGVAKNIQYF.

The J gene is TRBJ1-4, the V gene TRBV27; D unclear. V was shortened by 3 bases and J by 8 bases, with 16 bases between the two germline ends. The CDR3 is 15 amino acids. CDR1 is MNHEY, CDR2 SMNVEV, per germline (reference sequence). CDR3 sequence (DNA): TGTGCCAGCAGTTTTTTGCGGGAAACCGGGGAAAAACTGTTTTTT. Residues: CASSFLRETGEKLFF.